This T cell receptor beta chain was captured by sequencing in a study of T-cell reconstitution after alpha-beta-depleted transplantation in children. V was shortened by 1 base and J by 4 bases, with 7 bases between the two germline ends. Per the germline V gene, CDR1 is GTSNPN and CDR2 is SVGIG (reference sequence). The CDR3 covers 12 residues. This clonotype was counted at least ten times. The authors prepared the TCRbeta library with unique molecular identifiers. From the PCR reads, TCRdb called clonotypes with MiXCR, one entry per CDR3 protein. The table records approximately 350,000 distinct CDR3 sequences, about 14% of them present only once.

The chain combines TRBV30 with TRBJ1-1, with D unresolved. This receptor was identified in a human donor who donated a stem cell graft to a child with Fanconi anemia. The material sequenced was PBMCs, taken from the stem cell graft. The CDR3 nucleotides are TGTGCCTGGAGTGCAGGTGGCACTGAAGCTTTCTTT. Amino acid sequence: CAWSAGGTEAFF. The whole variable domain, remainder taken from reference TRBV30 and TRBJ1-1, is SQTIHQWPATLVQPVGSPLSLECTVEGTSNPNLYWYRQAAGRGLQLLFYSVGIGQISSEVPQNLSASRPQDRQFILSSKKLLLSDSGFYLCAWSAGGTEAFFGQGTRLTVV.